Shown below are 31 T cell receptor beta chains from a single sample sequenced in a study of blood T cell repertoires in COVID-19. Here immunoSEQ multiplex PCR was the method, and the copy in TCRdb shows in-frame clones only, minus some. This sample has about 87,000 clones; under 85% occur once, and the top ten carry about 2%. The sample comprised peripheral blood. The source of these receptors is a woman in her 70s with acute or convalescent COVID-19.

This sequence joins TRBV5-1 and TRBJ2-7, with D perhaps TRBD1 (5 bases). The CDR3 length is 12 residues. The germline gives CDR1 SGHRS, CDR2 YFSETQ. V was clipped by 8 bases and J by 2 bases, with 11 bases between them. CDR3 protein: CASAEGAYEQYF. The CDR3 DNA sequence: TGCGCCAGTGCGGAAGGGGCCTACGAGCAGTACTTC.

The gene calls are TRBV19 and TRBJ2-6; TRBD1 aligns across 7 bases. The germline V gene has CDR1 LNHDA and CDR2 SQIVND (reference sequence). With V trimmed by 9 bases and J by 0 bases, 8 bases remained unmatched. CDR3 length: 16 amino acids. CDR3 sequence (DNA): TGTGCCAGCACCCGGACAGGCCGCTCTGGGGCCAACGTCCTGACTTTC. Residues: CASTRTGRSGANVLTF. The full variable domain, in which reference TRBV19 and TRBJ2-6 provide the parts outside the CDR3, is DGGITQSPKYLFRKEGQNVTLSCEQNLNHDAMYWYRQDPGQGLRLIYYSQIVNDFQKGDIAEGYSVSREKKESFPLTVTSAQKNPTAFYLCASTRTGRSGANVLTFGAGSRLTVL.

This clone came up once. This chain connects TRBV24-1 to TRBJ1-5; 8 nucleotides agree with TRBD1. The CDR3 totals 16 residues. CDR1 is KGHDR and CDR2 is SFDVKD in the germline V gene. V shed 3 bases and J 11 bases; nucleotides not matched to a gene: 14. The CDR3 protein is CATSDTGGGMGSAQHF. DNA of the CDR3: TGTGCCACCAGTGATACAGGGGGGGGGATGGGTTCAGCCCAGCATTTT.

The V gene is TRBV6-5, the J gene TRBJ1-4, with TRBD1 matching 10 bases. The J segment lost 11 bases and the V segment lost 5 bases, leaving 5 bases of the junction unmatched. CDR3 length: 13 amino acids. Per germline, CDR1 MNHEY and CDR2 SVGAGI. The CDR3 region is CASSTGQGEKLFF. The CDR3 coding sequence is TGTGCCAGCAGTACCGGACAGGGGGAGAAACTGTTTTTT.

CDR3 sequence: CASSFQLLRRDTYEQYF. CDR3 nucleotides: TGTGCCAGCAGCTTTCAGCTATTACGACGGGACACCTACGAGCAGTACTTC. This sequence joins TRBV5-5 and TRBJ2-7; D is possibly TRBD1 (6 bases). The CDR3 runs 17 residues. V was trimmed by 2 bases and J by 2 bases, leaving 20 bases between them. From germline, CDR1 is SGHKS and CDR2 YYEKEE (reference sequence). Variable domain in full (rest from reference TRBV5-5 and TRBJ2-7): DAGVTQSPTHLIKTRGQQVTLRCSPISGHKSVSWYQQVLGQGPQFIFQYYEKEERGRGNFPDRFSARQFPNYSSELNVNALLLGDSALYLCASSFQLLRRDTYEQYFGPGTRLTVT.

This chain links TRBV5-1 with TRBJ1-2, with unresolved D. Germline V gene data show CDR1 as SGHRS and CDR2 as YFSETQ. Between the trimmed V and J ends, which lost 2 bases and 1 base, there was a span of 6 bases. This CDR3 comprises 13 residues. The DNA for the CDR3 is TGCGCCAGCAGCTTAGGGAGTAACTATGGCTACACCTTC. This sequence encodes CASSLGSNYGYTF. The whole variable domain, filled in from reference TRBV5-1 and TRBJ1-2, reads KAGVTQTPRYLIKTRGQQVTLSCSPISGHRSVSWYQQTPGQGLQFLFEYFSETQRNKGNFPGRFSGRQFSNSRSEMNVSTLELGDSALYLCASSLGSNYGYTFGSGTRLTVV.

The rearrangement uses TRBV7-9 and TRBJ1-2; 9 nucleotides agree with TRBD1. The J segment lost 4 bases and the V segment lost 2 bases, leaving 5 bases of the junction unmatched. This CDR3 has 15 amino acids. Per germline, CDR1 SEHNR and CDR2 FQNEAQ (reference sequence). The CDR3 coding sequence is TGTGCCAGCAGCTTAATGGGACAGGGCCGCTATGGCTACACCTTC. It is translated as CASSLMGQGRYGYTF. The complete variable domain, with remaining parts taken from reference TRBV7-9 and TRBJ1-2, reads DTGVSQNPRHKITKRGQNVTFRCDPISEHNRLYWYRQTLGQGPEFLTYFQNEAQLEKSRLLSDRFSAERPKGSFSTLEIQRTEQGDSAMYLCASSLMGQGRYGYTFGSGTRLTVV.

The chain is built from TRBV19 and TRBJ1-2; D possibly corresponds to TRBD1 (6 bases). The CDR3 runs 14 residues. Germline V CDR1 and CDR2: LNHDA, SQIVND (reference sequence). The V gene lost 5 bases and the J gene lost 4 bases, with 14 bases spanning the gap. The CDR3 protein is CASSPSTGTYGYTF. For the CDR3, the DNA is TGTGCCAGTAGTCCGTCGACAGGAACCTATGGCTACACCTTC.

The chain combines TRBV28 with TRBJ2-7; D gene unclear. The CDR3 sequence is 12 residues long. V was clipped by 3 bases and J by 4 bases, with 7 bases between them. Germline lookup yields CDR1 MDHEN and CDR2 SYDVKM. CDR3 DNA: TGTGCCAGCAGTTTGAGCACGTACGAGCAGTACTTC. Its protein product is CASSLSTYEQYF.

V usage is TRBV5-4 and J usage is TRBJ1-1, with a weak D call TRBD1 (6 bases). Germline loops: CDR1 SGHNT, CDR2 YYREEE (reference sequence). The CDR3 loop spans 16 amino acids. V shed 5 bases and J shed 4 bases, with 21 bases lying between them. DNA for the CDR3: TGTGCCAGCAGTCCGGGGGGGACAACGGGGAGCACTGAAGCTTTCTTT. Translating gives CASSPGGTTGSTEAFF.

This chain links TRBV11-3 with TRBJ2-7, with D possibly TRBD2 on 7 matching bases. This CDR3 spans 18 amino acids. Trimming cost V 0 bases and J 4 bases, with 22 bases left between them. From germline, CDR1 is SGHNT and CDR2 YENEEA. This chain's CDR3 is CASSLEFGGGRGAYEQYF. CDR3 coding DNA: TGTGCCAGCAGCTTAGAATTCGGCGGGGGCCGGGGGGCATACGAGCAGTACTTC.

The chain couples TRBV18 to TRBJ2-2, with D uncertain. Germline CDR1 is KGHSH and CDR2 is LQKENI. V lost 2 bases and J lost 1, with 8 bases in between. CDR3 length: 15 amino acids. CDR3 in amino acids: CASSPSAVNTGELFF. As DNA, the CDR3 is TGTGCCAGCTCACCATCCGCAGTGAACACCGGGGAGCTGTTTTTT.

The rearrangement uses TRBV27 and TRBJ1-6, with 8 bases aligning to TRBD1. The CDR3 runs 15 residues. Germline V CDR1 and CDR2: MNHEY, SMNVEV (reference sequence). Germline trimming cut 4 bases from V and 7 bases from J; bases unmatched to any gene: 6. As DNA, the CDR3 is TGTGCCAGCAGTTCTCGGACAGGGACGAATTCACCCCTCCACTTT. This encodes CASSSRTGTNSPLHF.

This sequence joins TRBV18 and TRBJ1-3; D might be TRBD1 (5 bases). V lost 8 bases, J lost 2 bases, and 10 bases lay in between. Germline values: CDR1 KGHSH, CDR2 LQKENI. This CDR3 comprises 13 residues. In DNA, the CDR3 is TGTGCCAGCAAGCAGGGTGCTGGAAACACCATATATTTT. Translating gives CASKQGAGNTIYF.

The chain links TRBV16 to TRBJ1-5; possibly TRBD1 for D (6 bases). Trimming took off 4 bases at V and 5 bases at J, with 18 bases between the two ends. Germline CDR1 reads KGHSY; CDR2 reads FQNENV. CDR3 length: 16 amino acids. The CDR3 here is CASSLFGGQDYQPQHF. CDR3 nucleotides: TGTGCCAGCAGCCTGTTCGGGGGGCAGGACTATCAGCCCCAGCATTTT.

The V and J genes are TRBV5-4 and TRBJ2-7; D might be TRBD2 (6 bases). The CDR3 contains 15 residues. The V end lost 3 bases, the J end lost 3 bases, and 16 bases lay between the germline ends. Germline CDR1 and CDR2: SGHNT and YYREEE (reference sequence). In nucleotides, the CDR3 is TGTGCCAGCAGCTCCCCCGGAGCGGAGGGCTACGAGCAGTACTTC. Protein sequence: CASSSPGAEGYEQYF. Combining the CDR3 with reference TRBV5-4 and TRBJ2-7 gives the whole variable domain ETGVTQSPTHLIKTRGQQVTLRCSSQSGHNTVSWYQQALGQGPQFIFQYYREEENGRGNFPPRFSGLQFPNYSSELNVNALELDDSALYLCASSSPGAEGYEQYFGPGTRLTVT.

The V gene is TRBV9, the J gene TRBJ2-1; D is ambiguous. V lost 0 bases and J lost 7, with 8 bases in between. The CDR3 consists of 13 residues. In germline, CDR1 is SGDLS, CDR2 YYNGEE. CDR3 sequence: CASSVGTENEQFF. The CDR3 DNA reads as TGTGCCAGCAGCGTAGGAACAGAAAATGAGCAGTTCTTC.

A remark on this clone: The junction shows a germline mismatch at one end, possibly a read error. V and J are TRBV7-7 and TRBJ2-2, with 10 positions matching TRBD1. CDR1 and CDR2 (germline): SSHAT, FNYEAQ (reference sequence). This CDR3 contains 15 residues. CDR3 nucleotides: TGTGCTAGCAGCTTAGGACAGGGGGGAACCGGGGAGCTGTTTTTT. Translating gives CASSLGQGGTGELFF.

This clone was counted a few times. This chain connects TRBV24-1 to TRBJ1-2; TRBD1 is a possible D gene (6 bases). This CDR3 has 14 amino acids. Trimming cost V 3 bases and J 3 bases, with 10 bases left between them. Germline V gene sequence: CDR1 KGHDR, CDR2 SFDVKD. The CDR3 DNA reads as TGTGCCACCAGTGATAGACAGGTAGACTATGGCTACACCTTC. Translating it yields CATSDRQVDYGYTF.

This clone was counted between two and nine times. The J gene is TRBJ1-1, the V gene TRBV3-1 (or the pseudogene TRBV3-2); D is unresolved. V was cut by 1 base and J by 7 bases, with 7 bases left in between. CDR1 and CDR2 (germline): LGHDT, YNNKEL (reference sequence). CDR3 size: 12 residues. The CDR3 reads CASSQVRGEAFF. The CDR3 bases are TGTGCCAGCAGCCAAGTCCGGGGTGAAGCTTTCTTT.

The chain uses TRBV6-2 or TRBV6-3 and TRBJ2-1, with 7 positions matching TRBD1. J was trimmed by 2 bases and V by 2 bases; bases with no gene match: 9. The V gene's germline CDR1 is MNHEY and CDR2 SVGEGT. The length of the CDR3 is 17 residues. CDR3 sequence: CASSYRYGQATYNEQFF. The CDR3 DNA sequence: TGTGCCAGCAGTTACCGCTATGGACAGGCAACCTACAATGAGCAGTTCTTC.

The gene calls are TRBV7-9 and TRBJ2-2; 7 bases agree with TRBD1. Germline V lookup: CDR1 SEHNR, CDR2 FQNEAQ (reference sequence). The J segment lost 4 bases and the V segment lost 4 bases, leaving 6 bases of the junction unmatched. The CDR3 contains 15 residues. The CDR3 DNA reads TGTGCCAGCAGCTCCCGGACAGGTAGCACCGGGGAGCTGTTTTTT. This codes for CASSSRTGSTGELFF.

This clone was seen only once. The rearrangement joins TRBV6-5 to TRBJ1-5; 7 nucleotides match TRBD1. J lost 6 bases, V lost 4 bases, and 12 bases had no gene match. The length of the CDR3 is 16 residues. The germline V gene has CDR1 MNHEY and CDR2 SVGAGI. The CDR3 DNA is TGTGCCAGCAGTTCTCGGTGGACAGGAACGGTTCAGCCCCAGCATTTT. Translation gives CASSSRWTGTVQPQHF.

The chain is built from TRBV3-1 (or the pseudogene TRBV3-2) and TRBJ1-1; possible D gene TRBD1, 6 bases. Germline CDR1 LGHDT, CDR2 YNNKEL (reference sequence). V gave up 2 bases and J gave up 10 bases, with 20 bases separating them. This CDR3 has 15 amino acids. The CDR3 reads CASSQRLGGGERAFF. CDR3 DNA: TGTGCCAGCAGCCAAAGATTAGGGGGAGGGGAGAGAGCTTTCTTT.

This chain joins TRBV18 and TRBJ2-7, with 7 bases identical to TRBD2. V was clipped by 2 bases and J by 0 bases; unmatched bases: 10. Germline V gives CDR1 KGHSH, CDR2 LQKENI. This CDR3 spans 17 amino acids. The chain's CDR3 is CASSPNGIAGDSYEQYF. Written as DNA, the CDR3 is TGTGCCAGCTCACCAAATGGTATCGCGGGGGACTCCTACGAGCAGTACTTC.

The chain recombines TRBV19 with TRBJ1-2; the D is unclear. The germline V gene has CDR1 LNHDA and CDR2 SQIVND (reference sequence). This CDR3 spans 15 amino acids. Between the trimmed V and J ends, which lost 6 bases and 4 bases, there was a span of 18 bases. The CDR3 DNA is TGTGCCAGTAGCGAACGCCCGGGATTCGCCTATGGCTACACCTTC. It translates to CASSERPGFAYGYTF. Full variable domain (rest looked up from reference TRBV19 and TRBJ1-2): DGGITQSPKYLFRKEGQNVTLSCEQNLNHDAMYWYRQDPGQGLRLIYYSQIVNDFQKGDIAEGYSVSREKKESFPLTVTSAQKNPTAFYLCASSERPGFAYGYTFGSGTRLTVV.

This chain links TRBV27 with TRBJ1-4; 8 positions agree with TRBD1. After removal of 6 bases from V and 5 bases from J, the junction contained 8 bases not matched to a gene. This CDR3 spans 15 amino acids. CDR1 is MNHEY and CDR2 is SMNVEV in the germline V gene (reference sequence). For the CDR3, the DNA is TGTGCCAGCAGCCCTCTTCGACAGGGGAATGAAAAACTGTTTTTT. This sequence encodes CASSPLRQGNEKLFF.

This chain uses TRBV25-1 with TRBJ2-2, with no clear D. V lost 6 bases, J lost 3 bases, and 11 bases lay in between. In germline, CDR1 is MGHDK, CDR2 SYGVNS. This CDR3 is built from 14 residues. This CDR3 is CASRRREDTGELFF. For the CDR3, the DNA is TGTGCCAGCAGAAGGAGAGAAGACACCGGGGAGCTGTTTTTT.

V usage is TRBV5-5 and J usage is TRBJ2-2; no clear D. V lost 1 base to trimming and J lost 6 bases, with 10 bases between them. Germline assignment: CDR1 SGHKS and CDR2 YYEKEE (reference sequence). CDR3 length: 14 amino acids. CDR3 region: CASSLQAKSGELFF. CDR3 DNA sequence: TGTGCCAGCAGCTTGCAGGCCAAGTCCGGGGAGCTGTTTTTT.

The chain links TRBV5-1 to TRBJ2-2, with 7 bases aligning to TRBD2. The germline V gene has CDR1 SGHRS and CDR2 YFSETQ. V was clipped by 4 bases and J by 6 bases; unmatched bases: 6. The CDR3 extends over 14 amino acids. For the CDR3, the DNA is TGCGCCAGCAGCCACGGGGGGACGTCCGGGGAGCTGTTTTTT. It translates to CASSHGGTSGELFF.

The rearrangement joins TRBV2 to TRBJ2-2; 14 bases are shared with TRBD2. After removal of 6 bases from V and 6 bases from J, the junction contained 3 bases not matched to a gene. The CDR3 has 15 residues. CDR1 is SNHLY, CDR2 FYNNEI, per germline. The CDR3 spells CASSGLAGGSGELFF. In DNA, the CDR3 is TGTGCCAGCAGCGGACTAGCGGGGGGCTCCGGGGAGCTGTTTTTT.